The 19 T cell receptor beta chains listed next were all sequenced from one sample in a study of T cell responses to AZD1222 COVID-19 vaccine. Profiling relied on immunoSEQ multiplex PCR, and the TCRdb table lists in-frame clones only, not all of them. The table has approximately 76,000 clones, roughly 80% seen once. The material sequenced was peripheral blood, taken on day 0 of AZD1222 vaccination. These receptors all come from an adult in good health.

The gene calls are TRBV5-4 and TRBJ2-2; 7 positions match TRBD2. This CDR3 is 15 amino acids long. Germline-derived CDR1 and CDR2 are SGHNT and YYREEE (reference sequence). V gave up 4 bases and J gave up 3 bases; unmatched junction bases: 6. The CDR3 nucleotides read TGTGCCAGCAGCCCCGGTCTAGCGGACACCGGGGAGCTGTTTTTT. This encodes CASSPGLADTGELFF.

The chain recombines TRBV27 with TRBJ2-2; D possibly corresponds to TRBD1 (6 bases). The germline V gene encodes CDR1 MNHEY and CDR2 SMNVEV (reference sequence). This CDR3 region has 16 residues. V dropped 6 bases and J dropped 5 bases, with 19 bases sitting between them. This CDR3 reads CASSTESGVWTGELFF. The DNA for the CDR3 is TGTGCCAGCAGCACCGAATCAGGGGTGTGGACCGGGGAGCTGTTTTTT.

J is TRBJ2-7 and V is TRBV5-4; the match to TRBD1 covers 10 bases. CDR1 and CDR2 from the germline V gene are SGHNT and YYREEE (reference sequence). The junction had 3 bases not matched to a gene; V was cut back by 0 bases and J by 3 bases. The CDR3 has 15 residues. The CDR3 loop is CASSLVGTGVYEQYF. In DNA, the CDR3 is TGTGCCAGCAGCTTGGTCGGGACAGGGGTCTACGAGCAGTACTTC.

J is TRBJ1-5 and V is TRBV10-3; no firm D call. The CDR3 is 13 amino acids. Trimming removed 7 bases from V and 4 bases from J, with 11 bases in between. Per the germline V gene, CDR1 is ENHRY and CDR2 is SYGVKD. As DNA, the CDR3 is TGTGCCATCAATAGGGCTGAGAATCAGCCCCAGCATTTT. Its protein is CAINRAENQPQHF.

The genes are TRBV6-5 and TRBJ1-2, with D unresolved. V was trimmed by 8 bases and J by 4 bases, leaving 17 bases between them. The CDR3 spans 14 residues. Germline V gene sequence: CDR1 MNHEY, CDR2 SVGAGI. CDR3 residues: CASVVNPEGYGYTF. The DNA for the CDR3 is TGTGCCAGCGTGGTAAACCCCGAAGGCTATGGCTACACCTTC.

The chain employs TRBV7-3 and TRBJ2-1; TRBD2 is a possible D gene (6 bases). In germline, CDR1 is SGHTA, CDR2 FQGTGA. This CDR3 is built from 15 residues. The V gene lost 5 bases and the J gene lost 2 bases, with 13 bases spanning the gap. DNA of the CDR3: TGTGCCAGCAGCCTCCAAGCGGGCCCCTACAATGAGCAGTTCTTC. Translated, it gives CASSLQAGPYNEQFF.

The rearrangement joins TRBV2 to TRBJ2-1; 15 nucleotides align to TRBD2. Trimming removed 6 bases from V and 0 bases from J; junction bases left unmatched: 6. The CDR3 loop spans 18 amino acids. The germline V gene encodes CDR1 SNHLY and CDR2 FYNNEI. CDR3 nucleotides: TGTGCCAGCAGGGTGGGACTAGCGGGGGGAAGCTCCTACAATGAGCAGTTCTTC. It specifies CASRVGLAGGSSYNEQFF.

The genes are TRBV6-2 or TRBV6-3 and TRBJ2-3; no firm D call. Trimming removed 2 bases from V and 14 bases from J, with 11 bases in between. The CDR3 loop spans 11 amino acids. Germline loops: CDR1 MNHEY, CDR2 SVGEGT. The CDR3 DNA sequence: TGTGCCAGCAGTTACACTTCCCTCACGTATTTT. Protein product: CASSYTSLTYF.

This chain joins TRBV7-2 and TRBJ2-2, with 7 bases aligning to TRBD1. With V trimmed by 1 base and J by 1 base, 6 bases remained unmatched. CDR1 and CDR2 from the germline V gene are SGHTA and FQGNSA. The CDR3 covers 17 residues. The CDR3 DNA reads TGTGCCAGCAGCTTAGGGGGGACAGTCTTGAACACCGGGGAGCTGTTTTTT. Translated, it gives CASSLGGTVLNTGELFF.

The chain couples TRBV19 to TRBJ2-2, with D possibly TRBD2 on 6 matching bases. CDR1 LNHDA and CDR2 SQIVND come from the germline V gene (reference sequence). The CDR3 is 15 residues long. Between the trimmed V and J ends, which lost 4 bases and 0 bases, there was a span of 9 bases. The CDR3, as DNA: TGTGCCAGTAGTACCTCTAGCGCGAACACCGGGGAGCTGTTTTTT. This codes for CASSTSSANTGELFF.

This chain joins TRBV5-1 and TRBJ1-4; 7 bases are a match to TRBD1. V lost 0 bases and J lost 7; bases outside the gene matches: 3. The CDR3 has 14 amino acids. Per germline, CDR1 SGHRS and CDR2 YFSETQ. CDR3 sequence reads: CASSLGGGSEKLFF. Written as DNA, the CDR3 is TGCGCCAGCAGCTTGGGAGGGGGCAGTGAAAAACTGTTTTTT.

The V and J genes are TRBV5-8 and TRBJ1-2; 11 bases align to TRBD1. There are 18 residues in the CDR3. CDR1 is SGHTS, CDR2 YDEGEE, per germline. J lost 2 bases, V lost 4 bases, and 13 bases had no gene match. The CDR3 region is CASSPISGQGVRNYGYTF. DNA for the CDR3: TGTGCCAGCAGCCCGATTTCGGGACAGGGGGTGAGGAACTATGGCTACACCTTC.

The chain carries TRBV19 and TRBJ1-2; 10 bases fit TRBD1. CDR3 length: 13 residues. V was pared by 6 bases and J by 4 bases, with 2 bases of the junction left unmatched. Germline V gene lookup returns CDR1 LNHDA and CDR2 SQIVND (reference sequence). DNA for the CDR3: TGTGCCAGTAGCAGGGACAGGGGCTATGGCTACACCTTC. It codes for CASSRDRGYGYTF.

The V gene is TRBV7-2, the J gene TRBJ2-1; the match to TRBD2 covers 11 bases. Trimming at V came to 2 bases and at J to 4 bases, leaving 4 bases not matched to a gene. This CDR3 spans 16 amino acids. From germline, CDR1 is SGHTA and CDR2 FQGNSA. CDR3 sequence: CASSLYGLAGYNEQFF. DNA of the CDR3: TGTGCCAGCAGCTTATACGGACTAGCGGGTTACAATGAGCAGTTCTTC.

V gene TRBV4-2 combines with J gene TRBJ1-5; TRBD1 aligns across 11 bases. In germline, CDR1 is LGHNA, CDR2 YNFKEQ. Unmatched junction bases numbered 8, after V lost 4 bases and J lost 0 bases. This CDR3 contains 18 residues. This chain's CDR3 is CASSPGTGGGYSNQPQHF. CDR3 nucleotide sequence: TGTGCCAGCAGCCCCGGGACAGGGGGAGGTTATAGCAATCAGCCCCAGCATTTT.

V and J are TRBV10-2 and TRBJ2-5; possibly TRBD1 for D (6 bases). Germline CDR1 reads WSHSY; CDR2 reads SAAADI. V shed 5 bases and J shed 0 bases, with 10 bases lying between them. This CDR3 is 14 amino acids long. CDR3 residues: CASSSTGYQETQYF. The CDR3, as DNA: TGCGCCAGCAGTTCCACAGGGTACCAAGAGACCCAGTACTTC.

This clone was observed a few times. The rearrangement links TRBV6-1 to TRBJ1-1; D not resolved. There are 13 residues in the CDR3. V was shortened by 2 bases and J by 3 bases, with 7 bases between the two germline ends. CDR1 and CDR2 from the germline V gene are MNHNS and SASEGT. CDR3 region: CASSENWDTEAFF. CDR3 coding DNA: TGTGCCAGCAGTGAAAACTGGGACACTGAAGCTTTCTTT.

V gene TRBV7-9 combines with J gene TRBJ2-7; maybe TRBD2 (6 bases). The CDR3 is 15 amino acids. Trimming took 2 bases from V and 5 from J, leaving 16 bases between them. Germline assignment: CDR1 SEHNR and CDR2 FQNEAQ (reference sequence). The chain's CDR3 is CASSLRGGEVDEQYF. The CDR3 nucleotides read TGTGCCAGCAGCTTACGAGGCGGGGAGGTCGACGAGCAGTACTTC.

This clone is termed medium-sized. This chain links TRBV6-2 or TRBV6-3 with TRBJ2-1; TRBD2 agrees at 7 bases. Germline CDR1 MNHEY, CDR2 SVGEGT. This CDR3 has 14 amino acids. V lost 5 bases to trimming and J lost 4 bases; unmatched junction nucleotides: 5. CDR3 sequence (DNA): TGTGCCAGCAGTAGGCTAGCGGAGTACAATGAGCAGTTCTTC. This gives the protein CASSRLAEYNEQFF.